The sequence of this T cell receptor (beta chain) was determined in a study of CD8+ T cells in alopecia areata. The study's findings and limits: Under tofacitinib, fewer expanded CD8+ clones appeared among the top 100 scalp clones. Affected lesional scalp, above all in alopecia totalis/universalis, was more clonal than normal scalp.

Comment on this clone: Its cognate antigen is unknown.

The authors extracted RNA and reverse transcribed it into cDNA as the sequencing template. Assay: immunoSEQ multiplex PCR; the TCRdb copy retains only in-frame clones and omits some. The sample has about 270,000 clones; about 60% are singletons. V dropped 1 base and J dropped 2 bases, with 7 bases sitting between them. The germline gives CDR1 SGHTA, CDR2 FQGNSA. CDR3 size: 14 residues. Treatment of the sample: oral pan-JAK inhibitor, 5-10 mg twice daily. The sample in question was CD4+ T cells sorted from blood, obtained at roughly week 52, from a patient treated with tofacitinib. V usage is TRBV7-2 and J usage is TRBJ2-3; D is uncertain. This receptor was taken from a human donor with alopecia areata. CDR3 sequence: CASSLGGYTDTQYF. The CDR3 DNA reads as TGTGCCAGCAGCTTAGGGGGTTACACAGATACGCAGTATTTT. Filled out from reference TRBV7-2 and TRBJ2-3, the complete variable domain reads GAGVSQSPSNKVTEKGKDVELRCDPISGHTALYWYRQSLGQGLEFLIYFQGNSAPDKSGLPSDRFSAERTGGSVSTLTIQRTQQEDSAVYLCASSLGGYTDTQYFGPGTRLTVL.